These T cell receptor beta chains were read from a single sample in a study of shared clonotypes between healthy human individuals. Clones were read by immunoSEQ multiplex PCR, and TCRdb kept only the in-frame ones, dropping some. The sample carries hundreds of thousands of clones, roughly 96% recorded once. Sequencing was carried out using naive CD8+ T cells sorted from blood. The source is a woman aged 30 to 39 in good health. Both conserved end residues are part of each CDR3. A D gene is named only where the DNA matches it firmly. The size of a clone is reported for some rows only, either as once, few or many, or as a class for expanded clones.

abundance	v_gene	j_gene	d_gene	CDR3aa	CDR3nt
.	TRBV28	TRBJ2-3	.	CASSLEGKGTDTQYF	TGTGCCAGCAGTTTGGAGGGGAAGGGAACGGATACGCAGTATTTT
.	TRBV29-1	TRBJ2-7	.	CSVDNSPEGEQYF	TGCAGCGTTGATAACAGTCCGGAGGGGGAGCAGTACTTC
.	TRBV13	TRBJ2-7	TRBD2	CASRSKTSGSYEQYF	TGTGCCAGCAGATCCAAGACTAGCGGGAGCTACGAGCAGTACTTC
.	TRBV2	TRBJ2-1	TRBD1	CASSAPQGAGYNEQFF	TGTGCCAGCAGTGCTCCGCAGGGGGCTGGCTACAATGAGCAGTTCTTC
.	TRBV10-3	TRBJ1-3	TRBD1	CAISGSDRGRGNTIYF	TGTGCCATCAGTGGGTCCGACAGGGGACGTGGAAACACCATATATTTT
.	TRBV28	TRBJ2-1	.	CASSPGVGLASSYNEQFF	TGTGCCAGCAGCCCGGGGGTGGGTTTAGCGAGCTCCTACAATGAGCAGTTCTTC
.	TRBV19	TRBJ1-1	TRBD1	CASSPQGQGATEAFF	TGTGCCAGTAGTCCCCAGGGACAGGGGGCAACTGAAGCTTTCTTT
.	TRBV5-5	TRBJ2-1	.	CASSSTGREQFF	TGTGCCAGCAGCTCAACAGGGAGGGAGCAGTTCTTC
.	TRBV27	TRBJ1-2	TRBD1	CASGRQGASGYGYTF	TGTGCCAGCGGTCGGCAGGGGGCGAGTGGCTATGGCTACACCTTC
once	TRBV5-6	TRBJ2-2	.	CASSLSTGELFF	TGTGCCAGCAGCTTAAGCACCGGGGAGCTGTTTTTT
.	TRBV27	TRBJ2-7	.	CASSYGGEQYF	TGTGCCAGCAGTTATGGGGGGGAGCAGTACTTC
.	TRBV5-6	TRBJ2-3	TRBD2	CASSSRLAGVFTDTQYF	TGTGCCAGCAGCTCCCGTCTAGCGGGAGTGTTCACAGATACGCAGTATTTT
.	TRBV19	TRBJ2-7	TRBD2	CASSWTSGSYEQYF	TGTGCCAGTAGTTGGACTAGCGGGTCCTACGAGCAGTACTTC
.	TRBV9	TRBJ2-2	.	CASSGPGTEPTGELFF	TGTGCCAGCAGCGGACCCGGGACCGAACCCACCGGGGAGCTGTTTTTT
.	TRBV28	TRBJ1-1	.	CASTSRPAEAFF	TGTGCCAGCACTAGCCGGCCTGCTGAAGCTTTCTTT
.	TRBV2	TRBJ2-1	TRBD2	CASRGLAGETLPYNEQFF	TGTGCCAGCAGAGGGCTAGCGGGAGAAACGCTCCCCTACAATGAGCAGTTCTTC
.	TRBV7-2	TRBJ2-5	.	CASSLEGRAYQETQYF	TGTGCCAGCAGCTTAGAAGGGCGGGCGTACCAAGAGACCCAGTACTTC
.	TRBV19	TRBJ1-6	TRBD1	CASSIKQGSYSPLHF	TGTGCCAGTAGTATAAAACAGGGGTCATATTCACCCCTCCACTTT
.	TRBV28	TRBJ1-4	.	CASSHSTENNEKLFF	TGTGCCAGCAGCCATAGTACAGAGAACAATGAAAAACTGTTTTTT
once	TRBV5-8	TRBJ2-1	TRBD2	CASSLGTSSYNEQFF	TGTGCCAGCAGCTTAGGGACTAGCTCCTACAATGAGCAGTTCTTC
.	TRBV4-2	TRBJ2-7	.	CASSQDPASETYEQYF	TGTGCCAGCAGCCAAGATCCCGCTAGCGAGACCTACGAGCAGTACTTC
.	TRBV6-5	TRBJ1-5	.	CASSYGSGQPQHF	TGTGCCAGCAGTTACGGTTCGGGACAGCCCCAGCATTTT
.	TRBV6-5	TRBJ1-5	.	CASSTQGNSNQPQHF	TGTGCCAGCAGTACACAGGGTAACAGCAATCAGCCCCAGCATTTT
.	TRBV9	TRBJ2-7	.	CASSEGGTTYEQYF	TGTGCCAGCAGCGAGGGGGGGACTACCTACGAGCAGTACTTC
.	TRBV15	TRBJ2-7	.	CATSRVRGYTAEQYF	TGTGCCACCAGCAGAGTCCGCGGTTATACGGCGGAGCAGTACTTC
.	TRBV4-1	TRBJ2-7	.	CASSFGSSYEQYF	TGCGCCAGCTCCTTCGGTTCCTCCTACGAGCAGTACTTC
.	TRBV6-5	TRBJ1-2	TRBD1	CASSYAGTAGYTF	TGTGCCAGCAGTTACGCCGGGACAGCCGGCTACACCTTC
.	TRBV7-9	TRBJ2-2	.	CASALAGELFF	TGTGCCAGCGCCCTGGCCGGGGAGCTGTTTTTT
once	TRBV2	TRBJ2-1	.	CASEPNEQFF	TGTGCCAGCGAGCCCAATGAGCAGTTCTTC
.	TRBV9	TRBJ1-3	TRBD1	CASSAEAGGSGNTIYF	TGTGCCAGCAGCGCCGAAGCAGGGGGCTCTGGAAACACCATATATTTT
.	TRBV7-6	TRBJ2-7	.	CASSSEGHTEQYF	TGTGCCAGCAGCTCGGAGGGACACACTGAGCAGTACTTC
.	TRBV10-3	TRBJ2-2	TRBD1	CATESRDRLNTGELFF	TGTGCCACGGAGAGTCGGGACAGACTAAACACCGGGGAGCTGTTTTTT
.	TRBV2	TRBJ1-1	.	CASSESGPTRLHNTEAFF	TGTGCCAGCAGTGAAAGTGGACCTACACGACTGCATAACACTGAAGCTTTCTTT
.	TRBV7-6	TRBJ2-1	.	CASSSGTGAYNEQFF	TGTGCCAGCAGCTCCGGGACGGGAGCTTACAATGAGCAGTTCTTC
.	TRBV27	TRBJ2-7	.	CASSLFWGGEQYF	TGTGCCAGCAGTTTATTTTGGGGTGGCGAGCAGTACTTC
.	TRBV28	TRBJ2-5	.	CASSHLDSQETQYF	TGTGCCAGCAGTCATCTCGACAGTCAAGAGACCCAGTACTTC
.	TRBV4-1	TRBJ1-3	.	CASSQDERNGNTIYF	TGCGCCAGCAGCCAAGATGAACGTAATGGAAACACCATATATTTT
.	TRBV5-6	TRBJ1-1	.	CASSLSAFGDTEAFF	TGTGCCAGCAGCCTAAGTGCCTTTGGGGACACTGAAGCTTTCTTT
.	TRBV7-9	TRBJ2-3	.	CASSLSTGEGTDTQYF	TGTGCCAGCAGCTTATCGACGGGAGAGGGTACAGATACGCAGTATTTT
.	TRBV19	TRBJ2-7	TRBD2	CASRLASNYEQYF	TGTGCCAGCCGACTAGCATCGAACTACGAGCAGTACTTC
.	TRBV9	TRBJ2-7	TRBD2	CASSVEGSGSYEQYF	TGTGCCAGCAGCGTAGAAGGTAGCGGGAGTTACGAGCAGTACTTC
.	TRBV19	TRBJ2-7	TRBD2	CASSPPRTSGREVRYEQYF	TGTGCCAGTAGTCCTCCTCGGACTAGCGGGAGGGAGGTGCGCTACGAGCAGTACTTC
once	TRBV28	TRBJ1-5	.	CASLARYDSNQPQHF	TGTGCCAGTTTGGCGCGGTACGATAGCAATCAGCCCCAGCATTTT
.	TRBV5-4	TRBJ1-1	.	CASSRGGKDGRRNTEAFF	TGTGCCAGCAGCCGAGGAGGGAAGGACGGGCGCCGGAACACTGAAGCTTTCTTT
.	TRBV6-1	TRBJ2-1	TRBD1	CASSSTGGDNNEQFF	TGTGCCAGCAGTTCTACAGGGGGCGACAACAATGAGCAGTTCTTC
.	TRBV7-8	TRBJ2-7	.	CASSLGQGIGYEQYF	TGTGCCAGCAGCTTAGGCCAGGGGATTGGGTACGAGCAGTACTTC
.	TRBV14	TRBJ2-7	TRBD2	CASSQRTSGAYEQYF	TGTGCCAGCAGCCAGAGGACTAGCGGCGCCTACGAGCAGTACTTC
.	TRBV28	TRBJ1-1	TRBD1	CASSLFRSGGMNTEAFF	TGTGCCAGCAGTTTATTCCGATCAGGGGGCATGAACACTGAAGCTTTCTTT
.	TRBV4-1	TRBJ2-7	TRBD2	CASSQDLLAGYEQYF	TGCGCCAGCAGCCAAGATTTACTAGCGGGATACGAGCAGTACTTC
.	TRBV5-6	TRBJ2-7	TRBD2	CASSPQLAGFHAYEQYF	TGTGCCAGCAGCCCCCAACTAGCGGGGTTCCATGCCTACGAGCAGTACTTC
.	TRBV27	TRBJ2-1	.	CASSRTRGIEQFF	TGTGCCAGCAGTCGGACGAGGGGTATTGAGCAGTTCTTC